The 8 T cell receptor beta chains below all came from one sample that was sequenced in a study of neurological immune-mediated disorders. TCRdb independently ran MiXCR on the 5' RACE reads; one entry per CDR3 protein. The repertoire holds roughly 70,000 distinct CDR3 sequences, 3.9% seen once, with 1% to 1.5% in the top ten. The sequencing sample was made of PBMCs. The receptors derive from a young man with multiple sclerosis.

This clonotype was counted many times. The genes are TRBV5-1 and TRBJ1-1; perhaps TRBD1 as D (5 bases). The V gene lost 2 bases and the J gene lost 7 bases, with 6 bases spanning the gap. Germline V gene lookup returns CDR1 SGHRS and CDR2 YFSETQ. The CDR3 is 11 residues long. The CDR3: CASSLDSEAFF. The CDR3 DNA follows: TGCGCCAGCAGCTTAGACAGTGAAGCTTTCTTT.

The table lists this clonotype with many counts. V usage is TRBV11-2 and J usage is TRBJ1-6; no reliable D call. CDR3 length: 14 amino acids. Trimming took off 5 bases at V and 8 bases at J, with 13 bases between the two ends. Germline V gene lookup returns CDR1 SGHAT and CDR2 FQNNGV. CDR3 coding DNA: TGTGCCAGCAGCGAAACCGGGTCCGATTCACCCCTCCACTTT. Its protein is CASSETGSDSPLHF.

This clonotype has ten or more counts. The CDR3 DNA sequence: TGCGCCAGCAGCTTGGTGGGGGATCAGCCCCAGCATTTT. Protein: CASSLVGDQPQHF. This chain uses TRBV5-1 with TRBJ1-5, with D possibly TRBD1 on 5 matching bases. V lost 0 bases and J 5 bases, leaving 6 bases between the germline ends. This CDR3 has 13 amino acids. CDR1 SGHRS and CDR2 YFSETQ come from the germline V gene.

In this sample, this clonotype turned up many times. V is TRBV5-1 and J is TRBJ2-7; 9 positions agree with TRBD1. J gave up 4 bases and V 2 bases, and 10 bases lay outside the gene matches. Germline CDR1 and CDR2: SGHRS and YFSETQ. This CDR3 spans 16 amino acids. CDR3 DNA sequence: TGCGCCAGCAGCTTCGGGGACAGGGTCTTTAGTTACGAGCAGTACTTC. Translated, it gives CASSFGDRVFSYEQYF.

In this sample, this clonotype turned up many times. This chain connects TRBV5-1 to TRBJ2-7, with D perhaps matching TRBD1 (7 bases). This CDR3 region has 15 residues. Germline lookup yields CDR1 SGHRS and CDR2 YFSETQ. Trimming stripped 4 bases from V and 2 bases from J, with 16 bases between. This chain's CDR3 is CASSVKQGRPYEQYF. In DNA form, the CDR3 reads TGCGCCAGCAGCGTCAAACAGGGGAGGCCCTACGAGCAGTACTTC.

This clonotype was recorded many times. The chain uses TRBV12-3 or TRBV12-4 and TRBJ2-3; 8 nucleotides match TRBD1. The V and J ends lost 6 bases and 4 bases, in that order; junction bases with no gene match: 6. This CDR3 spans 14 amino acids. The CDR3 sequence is CASRRGQGADTQYF. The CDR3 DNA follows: TGTGCCAGCAGGCGCGGACAGGGCGCAGATACGCAGTATTTT.

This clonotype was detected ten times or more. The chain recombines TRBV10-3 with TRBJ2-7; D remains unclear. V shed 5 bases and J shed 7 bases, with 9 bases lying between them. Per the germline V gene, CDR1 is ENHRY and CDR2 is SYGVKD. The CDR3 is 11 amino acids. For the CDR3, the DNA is TGTGCCATCAGTTCTGCCAGGGAGCAGTACTTC. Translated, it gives CAISSAREQYF.

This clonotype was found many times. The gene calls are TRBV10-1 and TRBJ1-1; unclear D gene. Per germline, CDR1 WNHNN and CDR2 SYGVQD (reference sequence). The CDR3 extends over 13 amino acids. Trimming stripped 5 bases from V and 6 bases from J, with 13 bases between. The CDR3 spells CASSSPGVPEAFF. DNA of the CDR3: TGCGCCAGCAGTTCCCCGGGTGTACCTGAAGCTTTCTTT.